The 18 T cell receptor beta chains given below trace back to one sample, sequenced in a study of blood T cell repertoires in COVID-19. Libraries were prepared by immunoSEQ multiplex PCR; TCRdb keeps only in-frame clonotypes and omits some of them. There are around 67,000 clones in the sample; around 80% occur only once, and around a tenth lies in the top ten. Sequencing was done on a sample of peripheral blood. Source of these receptors: a human donor in a cohort sampled during active COVID-19.

The CDR3 DNA reads TGTGCCAGCGCAACCCAGCGGGGGGCGCGTTATGAGAACACCGGGGAGCTGTTTTTT. Translation gives CASATQRGARYENTGELFF. V usage is TRBV21-1 and J usage is TRBJ2-2; the table's D call, TRBD2, was not checked against the DNA. TRBV21-1 is a recognized pseudogene. The CDR3 loop spans 19 amino acids.

The chain couples TRBV5-6 to TRBJ2-1; TRBD2 is a possible D gene (6 bases). This CDR3 region has 16 residues. The germline V gene has CDR1 SGHDT and CDR2 YYEEEE. Between the trimmed V and J ends, which lost 0 bases and 7 bases, there was a span of 17 bases. CDR3 coding DNA: TGTGCCAGCAGCTTGGGGGAGGAGGTGGTGGAGAATGAGCAGTTCTTC. It specifies CASSLGEEVVENEQFF.

The CDR3 region is CASSQEGANEQFF. The CDR3 coding sequence is TGTGCCAGCAGCCAAGAAGGGGCTAATGAGCAGTTCTTC. V is TRBV4-2 and J is TRBJ2-1; weak D call: TRBD1 (5 bases). Trimming took off 0 bases at V and 7 bases at J, with 7 bases between the two ends. The CDR3 is 13 amino acids. Germline V gene lookup returns CDR1 LGHNA and CDR2 YNFKEQ.

This sequence joins TRBV5-1 and TRBJ2-1; TRBD2 matches at 10 bases. V shed 4 bases and J 7 bases; nucleotides not matched to a gene: 8. The germline V gene has CDR1 SGHRS and CDR2 YFSETQ. The length of the CDR3 is 15 residues. DNA for the CDR3: TGCGCCAGCAGCCTCCCTAGCGGGAGTAGTAATGAGCAGTTCTTC. This translates into CASSLPSGSSNEQFF.

The chain links TRBV6-5 to TRBJ2-7, with TRBD2 identical over 8 bases. Germline V gives CDR1 MNHEY, CDR2 SVGAGI. Trimming cost V 5 bases and J 3 bases; bases outside gene matches: 9. The CDR3 loop spans 15 amino acids. This CDR3 is CASSPPGAGGYEQYF. The CDR3 DNA reads TGTGCCAGCAGTCCTCCGGGGGCGGGGGGCTACGAGCAGTACTTC.

V gene TRBV28 combines with J gene TRBJ2-7, with D unclear. CDR3 length: 13 residues. V was cut by 2 bases and J by 0 bases, with 5 bases left in between. The germline V gene has CDR1 MDHEN and CDR2 SYDVKM. The CDR3 DNA is TGTGCCAGCAGTTTAGGAGACTCCTACGAGCAGTACTTC. This encodes CASSLGDSYEQYF.

The chain recombines TRBV6-5 with TRBJ2-7; a possible D gene is TRBD2 (6 bases). The CDR3 has 16 residues. Trimming left V 2 bases short and J 6 bases short, with 20 bases between. Germline lookup yields CDR1 MNHEY and CDR2 SVGAGI. The chain's CDR3 is CASSYGTGTPGVEQYF. Written as DNA, the CDR3 is TGTGCCAGCAGTTACGGAACCGGGACCCCGGGGGTCGAGCAGTACTTC.

The V call is TRBV7-8, the J call TRBJ2-1; TRBD1 matches 10 bases. CDR3 length equals 17 residues. Germline values: CDR1 SGHVS, CDR2 FQNEAQ. J gave up 7 bases and V 5 bases, and 14 bases lay outside the gene matches. The CDR3 sequence: CASSEYPRQGARNEQFF. In DNA form, the CDR3 reads TGTGCCAGCAGCGAATACCCAAGACAGGGGGCGCGGAATGAGCAGTTCTTC.

Details on this clone: Mismatch with germline at one junction end may stem from a read error. This chain connects TRBV15 to TRBJ1-4; D gene ambiguous. Germline values: CDR1 LNHNV, CDR2 YYDKDF (reference sequence). The CDR3 has 16 residues. CDR3 bases: TGTGTCACCAGCAGAGGAGGAGCAGCAACTAATGAAAAACTGTTTTTT. Amino acid sequence: CVTSRGGAATNEKLFF. Full variable domain (remainder filled in from reference TRBV15 and TRBJ1-4): DAMVIQNPRYQVTQFGKPVTLSCSQTLNHNVMYWYQQKSSQAPKLLFHYYDKDFNNEADTPDNFQSRRPNTSFCFLDIRSPGLGDTAMYLCVTSRGGAATNEKLFFGSGTQLSVL.

V is TRBV5-1 and J is TRBJ2-1, with 7 bases that match TRBD1. The CDR3 runs to 12 residues. The germline V gene has CDR1 SGHRS and CDR2 YFSETQ. V shed 0 bases and J 13 bases; nucleotides not matched to a gene: 4. The CDR3 is CASSLDGTVQFF. The CDR3 bases are TGCGCCAGCAGCTTGGATGGGACAGTTCAGTTCTTC.

The CDR3 loop is CASSVTGYEQYF. Written as DNA, the CDR3 is TGTGCCAGCAGCGTGACTGGATACGAGCAGTACTTC. The genes are TRBV12-3 or TRBV12-4 and TRBJ2-7; D gene ambiguous. The CDR3 runs 12 residues. V was shortened by 6 bases and J by 4 bases, with 10 bases between the two germline ends.

The chain has TRBV2 and TRBJ1-5; D perhaps matches TRBD1 (6 bases). The CDR3 spans 19 residues. Deletions cut 6 bases from V and 0 bases from J, with 24 bases between. CDR1 is SNHLY, CDR2 FYNNEI, per germline. The CDR3 sequence is CASRDYSGVLTHSNQPQHF. CDR3 coding DNA: TGTGCCAGCAGGGATTATTCAGGGGTCCTTACCCATAGCAATCAGCCCCAGCATTTT.

J is TRBJ1-4 and V is TRBV6-1, with D perhaps matching TRBD1 (5 bases). The CDR3 covers 17 residues. Germline lookup yields CDR1 MNHNS and CDR2 SASEGT. V was trimmed by 3 bases and J by 9 bases, leaving 23 bases between them. DNA of the CDR3: TGTGCCAGCAGTGAGAGTGGGCCGGGGGAGTCGCATCAAAAACTGTTTTTT. It yields the protein CASSESGPGESHQKLFF.

The genes are TRBV6-5 and TRBJ2-1, with D perhaps TRBD2 (6 bases). The CDR3 consists of 15 residues. Germline CDR1 reads MNHEY; CDR2 reads SVGAGI. V lost 4 bases, J lost 8 bases, and 18 bases lay in between. CDR3 in DNA: TGTGCCAGCAGTTTCGGGACTCCCGCAGCTTATGAGCAGTTCTTC. Protein sequence: CASSFGTPAAYEQFF.

The rearrangement joins TRBV30 to TRBJ2-3; 12 positions agree with TRBD2. In germline, CDR1 is GTSNPN, CDR2 SVGIG (reference sequence). Trimming removed 2 bases from V and 2 bases from J; junction bases left unmatched: 8. The CDR3 contains 17 residues. The CDR3 DNA reads TGTGCCTGGAGTCCCACCCGGACTAGCGGGATCACAGATACGCAGTATTTT. It yields the protein CAWSPTRTSGITDTQYF.

Of note for this clone: A read error may produce the germline difference seen at one junction end. CDR3 nucleotides: TGTGCCAGCAGCCCGATACCCGGGACTGGAGCTTTCTTT. The encoded protein is CASSPIPGTGAFF. The rearrangement uses TRBV11-2 and TRBJ1-1; D perhaps matches TRBD1 (5 bases). Germline V CDR1 and CDR2: SGHAT, FQNNGV. The CDR3 totals 13 residues.

A single count supports this clone. This rearrangement joins TRBV24-1 to TRBJ2-1; 7 bases fit TRBD2. Germline trimming cut 4 bases from V and 3 bases from J; bases unmatched to any gene: 11. The CDR3 length is 17 residues. The germline CDR1 and CDR2 sequences are KGHDR and SFDVKD. The CDR3 sequence: CATSDDGPGGRYNEQFF. CDR3 coding DNA: TGTGCCACCAGTGACGACGGGCCGGGGGGTCGCTACAATGAGCAGTTCTTC.

The chain is built from TRBV28 and TRBJ1-2; D gene unclear. CDR1 MDHEN and CDR2 SYDVKM come from the germline V gene. This CDR3 spans 14 amino acids. The ends were cut back, 6 bases at V and 0 bases at J, with 11 bases in the middle. In nucleotides, the CDR3 is TGTGCCAGCAGGTCGGACGGGACTAACTATGGCTACACCTTC. Translation gives CASRSDGTNYGYTF.